The source of this TCR beta chain is a study of cytomegalovirus exposure and HLA in healthy donors. Study results and caveats: One later analysis, an examination of the roughly 130 validation repertoires, found that first-cohort TCR clusters tended to co-occur in them.

The germline V gene has CDR1 SGHAT and CDR2 FQNNGV. The CDR3 runs 18 residues. V shed 2 bases and J 9 bases; nucleotides not matched to a gene: 15. Clones were sequenced by immunoSEQ multiplex PCR, and TCRdb holds only the in-frame ones, with some missing. Of fewer than 250,000 clones in the sample, 80% to 90% were seen once. Comment on this clone: Its antigen is unidentified.

This receptor was obtained from a man younger than 35 in good health and CMV-seronegative. Sequences were obtained from PBMCs. This chain connects TRBV11-2 to TRBJ2-1, with 11 bases aligning to TRBD2. The chain's CDR3 is CASSLSPGLAEGGREQFF. The CDR3 DNA sequence: TGTGCCAGCAGCTTATCACCGGGACTAGCGGAGGGGGGTCGTGAGCAGTTCTTC.